The clone carrying this TCR beta chain was found many times. This entry belongs to a study of regulatory T cells in long-lasting Graves disease. Stated time point: newly diagnosed GD, antithyroid drugs for less than 3 months. PBMC-derived RNA was used for the TCR library. Trimming at V came to 3 bases and at J to 8 bases, leaving 6 bases not matched to a gene. CDR1 and CDR2 from the germline V gene are MDHEN and SYDVKM. This CDR3 spans 14 amino acids. To make TCR beta libraries, researchers used iRepertoire HTBI primers and Arm-PCR of CDR3 regions. TCRdb ran MiXCR on the multiplex PCR reads and lists one entry per CDR3 protein. The table shows a few hundred thousand distinct CDR3 sequences, with approximately 12% occurring only once. This sample also belongs to another study, concerning T cells in Graves' hyperthyroidism and ophthalmopathy. That publication notes: Researchers defined stable Graves' hyperthyroidism as no ophthalmopathy progression within 18 months. When the TCR CDR3 underwent first-round RT-PCR, the HTBI primer set was used.

The rearrangement uses TRBV28 and TRBJ2-1, with 8 bases matching TRBD2. Sequenced here: peripheral blood mononuclear cells (PBMCs), sampled at new diagnosis, from a patient treated with antithyroid drugs. The receptor was isolated from a woman in her late teens or twenties with Graves disease. CDR3 bases: TGTGCCAGCAGTTTTTGGGGACTAGGGGATGAGCAGTTCTTC. Protein: CASSFWGLGDEQFF.